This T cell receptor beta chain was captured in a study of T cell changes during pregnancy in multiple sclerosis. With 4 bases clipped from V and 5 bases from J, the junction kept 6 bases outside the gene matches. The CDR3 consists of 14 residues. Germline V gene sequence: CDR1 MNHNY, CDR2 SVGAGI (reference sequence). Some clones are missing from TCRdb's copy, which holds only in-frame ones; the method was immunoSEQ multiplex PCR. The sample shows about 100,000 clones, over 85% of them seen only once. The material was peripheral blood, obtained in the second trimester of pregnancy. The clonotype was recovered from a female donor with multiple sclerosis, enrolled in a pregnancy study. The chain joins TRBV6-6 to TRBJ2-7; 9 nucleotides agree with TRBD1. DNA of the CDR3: TGTGCCAGCAGTTTGGACAGGGGAGGCAACGAGCAGTACTTC. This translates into CASSLDRGGNEQYF.